Listed below are T cell receptor beta chains from one sample, sequenced in a study of blood T cell repertoires in COVID-19. Data came from immunoSEQ multiplex PCR; TCRdb stores just in-frame clones and leaves some out. Found here are roughly 140,000 clones, 84% of them singletons; the top ten hold 8% to 10%. The source material was peripheral blood. The receptors derive from an elderly woman in a cohort sampled during active or convalescent COVID-19. Both conserved end residues are part of each CDR3. A D gene is named only where the DNA matches it firmly. Clone size is stated in some rows and not others, as once, few, many or a class when expanded.

D: TRBD2
J: TRBJ2-3
size: .
V: TRBV28
CDR3: CASTAQLAGVADTQYF
DNA: TGTGCCAGCACCGCCCAGCTAGCGGGGGTAGCAGATACGCAGTATTTT

D: .
J: TRBJ1-1
size: .
V: TRBV18
CDR3: CASSPFPGNTEAFF
DNA: TGTGCCAGCTCACCATTCCCCGGGAACACTGAAGCTTTCTTT

D: .
J: TRBJ2-3
size: .
V: TRBV4-1
CDR3: CASSHGQLIAGTQYF
DNA: TGCGCCAGCAGCCACGGACAGTTAATTGCTGGTACGCAGTATTTT

D: TRBD1
J: TRBJ2-3
size: .
V: TRBV5-6
CDR3: CASSDGTGMVDTQYF
DNA: TGTGCCAGCAGCGACGGGACAGGGATGGTAGATACGCAGTATTTT

D: .
J: TRBJ1-5
size: .
V: TRBV7-9
CDR3: CASSLYAGNQPQHF
DNA: TGTGCCAGCAGCTTATATGCGGGAAATCAGCCCCAGCATTTT

D: .
J: TRBJ1-2
size: .
V: TRBV5-1
CDR3: CASSLVAGSINYGYTF
DNA: TGCGCCAGCAGCTTGGTCGCAGGATCAATTAACTATGGCTACACCTTC

D: .
J: TRBJ1-1
size: .
V: TRBV10-3
CDR3: CAARRGNTEAFF
DNA: TGTGCCGCCCGAAGGGGGAACACTGAAGCTTTCTTT

D: TRBD1
J: TRBJ2-3
size: .
V: TRBV5-1
CDR3: CASSLLQGHTDTQYF
DNA: TGCGCCAGCAGCTTATTACAGGGGCACACAGATACGCAGTATTTT

D: .
J: TRBJ1-2
size: .
V: TRBV27
CDR3: CASSIQANYGYTF
DNA: TGTGCCAGCAGTATACAAGCTAACTATGGCTACACCTTC

D: TRBD2
J: TRBJ2-3
size: .
V: TRBV2
CDR3: CASGLVGDTQYF
DNA: TGTGCCAGCGGACTAGTGGGAGATACGCAGTATTTT

D: .
J: TRBJ2-3
size: .
V: TRBV30
CDR3: CAWSGGRSIGQDTQYF
DNA: TGTGCCTGGAGTGGCGGGCGATCGATCGGCCAAGATACGCAGTATTTT

D: .
J: TRBJ2-2
size: few
V: TRBV19
CDR3: CASSIGVPTGELFF
DNA: TGTGCCAGTAGTATAGGAGTACCCACCGGGGAGCTGTTTTTT

D: TRBD1
J: TRBJ2-7
size: .
V: TRBV30
CDR3: CALRGQLIYEQYF
DNA: TGTGCCTTACGGGGACAGCTAATCTACGAGCAGTACTTC

D: .
J: TRBJ1-5
size: .
V: TRBV5-1
CDR3: CASTGEGRRNQPQHF
DNA: TGCGCCAGCACTGGAGAGGGCAGGAGGAATCAGCCCCAGCATTTT

D: .
J: TRBJ1-1
size: few
V: TRBV7-8
CDR3: CASLPGLRNTEAFF
DNA: TGTGCCAGCCTTCCGGGACTTCGGAACACTGAAGCTTTCTTT

D: TRBD1
J: TRBJ1-3
size: .
V: TRBV19
CDR3: CASSLSTGDGNTIYF
DNA: TGTGCCAGTAGTCTTTCGACAGGGGACGGAAACACCATATATTTT

D: .
J: TRBJ1-5
size: .
V: TRBV28
CDR3: CASIVGGISNQPQHF
DNA: TGTGCCAGCATCGTGGGAGGGATTAGCAATCAGCCCCAGCATTTT

D: TRBD1
J: TRBJ2-1
size: once
V: TRBV28
CDR3: CATGQGGKNEQFF
DNA: TGTGCCACTGGACAGGGCGGGAAAAATGAGCAGTTCTTC

D: TRBD1
J: TRBJ2-2
size: .
V: TRBV12-3/TRBV12-4
CDR3: CASSPQGDGELFF
DNA: TGTGCCAGCAGTCCCCAGGGGGACGGGGAGCTGTTTTTT

D: .
J: TRBJ2-5
size: once
V: TRBV2
CDR3: CASSGGLAQNF
DNA: TGTGCCAGCAGTGGGGGTCTAGCGCAGAACTTC

D: .
J: TRBJ2-2
size: .
V: TRBV5-6
CDR3: CASSLASLARNTGELFF
DNA: TGTGCCAGCAGCTTGGCCTCTCTAGCGAGGAACACCGGGGAGCTGTTTTTT

D: TRBD1
J: TRBJ2-2
size: .
V: TRBV11-3
CDR3: CASSDRGSGELFF
DNA: TGTGCCAGCAGCGACAGGGGTTCCGGGGAGCTGTTTTTT

D: .
J: TRBJ1-4
size: .
V: TRBV6-5
CDR3: CASSPSDRFYEKLFF
DNA: TGTGCCAGCAGCCCCTCGGACAGATTCTATGAAAAACTGTTTTTT

D: TRBD1
J: TRBJ2-1
size: .
V: TRBV29-1
CDR3: CSVDRASSYNEQFF
DNA: TGCAGCGTCGACAGGGCGAGCTCCTACAATGAGCAGTTCTTC

D: TRBD1
J: TRBJ1-4
size: once
V: TRBV5-4
CDR3: CASRGQGSEKLFF
DNA: TGTGCCAGCAGGGGACAGGGTAGCGAAAAACTGTTTTTT

D: TRBD2
J: TRBJ2-1
size: .
V: TRBV10-3
CDR3: CAIGLAGLDEQFF
DNA: TGTGCCATCGGACTAGCGGGGTTGGATGAGCAGTTCTTC